The 23 T cell receptor beta chains below were found in one sample sequenced in a study of T cell responses to AZD1222 COVID-19 vaccine. The assay was immunoSEQ multiplex PCR, and TCRdb's table has in-frame clones only and misses some. The top ten hold approximately 0.96% of the sample, which has about 140,000 clones, more than 85% seen once. Here the sequenced sample was peripheral blood, taken on day 0 of MenACWY control vaccination. All receptors derive from an adult in good health.

This chain links TRBV6-5 with TRBJ1-2; D unclear. Germline assignment: CDR1 MNHEY and CDR2 SVGAGI. The CDR3 loop spans 13 amino acids. Trimming pared 5 bases from V and 8 bases from J, leaving 15 bases between. The CDR3 loop is CASSPDLWEGYTF. The CDR3 nucleotides read TGTGCCAGCAGTCCCGACCTTTGGGAGGGCTACACCTTC.

The chain carries TRBV18 and TRBJ1-2; 7 bases fit TRBD1. Germline-derived CDR1 and CDR2 are KGHSH and LQKENI. V lost 5 bases and J lost 8; bases outside the gene matches: 8. This CDR3 contains 13 residues. The CDR3 spells CASSSDRVEGYTF. CDR3 nucleotides: TGTGCCAGCTCATCAGACAGGGTAGAAGGCTACACCTTC.

This clone was observed once. The chain links TRBV6-5 to TRBJ2-1; perhaps TRBD2 as D (5 bases). This CDR3 contains 13 residues. Trimming removed 6 bases at V and 8 bases at J, with 14 bases between. The germline V gene has CDR1 MNHEY and CDR2 SVGAGI. The CDR3 bases are TGTGCCAGCAGGGGCGGAGGCTCCGATGAGCAGTTCTTC. It yields the protein CASRGGGSDEQFF.

Comment on this clone: The sample carries other DNA sequences with the same CDR3. This rearrangement joins TRBV10-3 to TRBJ1-2, with a possible D match to TRBD1 (5 bases). This CDR3 contains 14 residues. Deletions cut 0 bases from V and 5 bases from J, with 10 bases between. The germline V gene has CDR1 ENHRY and CDR2 SYGVKD. CDR3 protein: CAISESRDYYGYTF. The CDR3 DNA reads as TGTGCCATCAGTGAGTCTAGGGACTATTATGGCTACACCTTC.

The J gene is TRBJ1-6, the V gene TRBV30; perhaps TRBD1 as D (5 bases). Between the trimmed V and J ends, which lost 1 base and 9 bases, there was a span of 16 bases. This CDR3 has 15 residues. Germline lookup yields CDR1 GTSNPN and CDR2 SVGIG (reference sequence). The CDR3 here is CAWSAGLRWGSPLHF. The CDR3 DNA reads TGTGCCTGGAGTGCGGGACTCCGATGGGGTTCACCCCTCCACTTT.

The rearrangement uses TRBV3-1 (or the pseudogene TRBV3-2) and TRBJ2-5; 8 bases are shared with TRBD2. The germline CDR1 and CDR2 sequences are LGHDT and YNNKEL (reference sequence). After removal of 4 bases from V and 3 bases from J, the junction contained 1 base not matched to a gene. This CDR3 has 13 residues. The CDR3 coding sequence is TGTGCCAGCAGCCTGCGGGGGGAAGAGACCCAGTACTTC. Translation: CASSLRGEETQYF.

This chain joins TRBV5-1 and TRBJ1-6, with D possibly TRBD1 on 5 matching bases. The CDR3 runs 15 residues. The V and J ends lost 0 bases and 5 bases respectively, with 9 bases between them. Germline V CDR1 and CDR2: SGHRS, YFSETQ. For the CDR3, the DNA is TGCGCCAGCAGCTTGGATTGGGGGAATAATTCACCCCTCCACTTT. Translated, it gives CASSLDWGNNSPLHF.

V gene TRBV28 combines with J gene TRBJ2-3; weak D call: TRBD2 (7 bases). CDR1 MDHEN and CDR2 SYDVKM come from the germline V gene. The ends were cut back, 5 bases at V and 3 bases at J, with 15 bases in the middle. CDR3 size: 15 residues. This CDR3 is CASSPGGATTDTQYF. The CDR3 nucleotides are TGTGCCAGCAGTCCTGGGGGGGCCACGACAGATACGCAGTATTTT. The full variable domain, with the rest looked up from reference TRBV28 and TRBJ2-3, is DVKVTQSSRYLVKRTGEKVFLECVQDMDHENMFWYRQDPGLGLRLIYFSYDVKMKEKGDIPEGYSVSREKKERFSLILESASTNQTSMYLCASSPGGATTDTQYFGPGTRLTVL.

The chain is built from TRBV19 and TRBJ1-4, with TRBD1 identical over 7 bases. Germline CDR1 is LNHDA and CDR2 is SQIVND (reference sequence). This CDR3 comprises 16 residues. With 10 bases clipped from V and 5 bases from J, the junction kept 16 bases outside the gene matches. CDR3 bases: TGTGCCACCGCGAGAATTGACAGGGCGCCCAATGAAAAACTGTTTTTT. Translating it yields CATARIDRAPNEKLFF.

The V call is TRBV7-8, the J call TRBJ1-6; D uncertain. Between the trimmed V and J ends, which lost 4 bases and 7 bases, there was a span of 11 bases. The CDR3 runs 14 residues. Germline CDR1 reads SGHVS; CDR2 reads FQNEAQ. This CDR3 reads CASSSKQRNSPLHF. The CDR3 DNA reads TGTGCCAGCAGCTCAAAGCAAAGGAATTCACCCCTCCACTTT.

This chain connects TRBV6-4 to TRBJ1-5, with D unclear. V lost 5 bases to trimming and J lost 0 bases, with 11 bases between them. CDR3 size: 15 residues. CDR1 MRHNA and CDR2 SNTAGT come from the germline V gene. CDR3 in amino acids: CASSLSGDSNQPQHF. For the CDR3, the DNA is TGTGCCAGCAGTCTATCGGGAGATAGCAATCAGCCCCAGCATTTT.

The chain carries TRBV19 and TRBJ1-5; D is perhaps TRBD1 (5 bases). V shed 3 bases and J shed 5 bases, with 11 bases lying between them. The CDR3 runs to 14 residues. The V gene's germline CDR1 is LNHDA and CDR2 SQIVND (reference sequence). The CDR3 bases are TGTGCCAGTAGTATCCGCCCGGGGGATCAGCCCCAGCATTTT. Its translation: CASSIRPGDQPQHF.

The chain recombines TRBV11-2 with TRBJ2-5; D gene ambiguous. The DNA end favors TRBJ2-7, so the J call may be wrong. Germline CDR1 SGHAT, CDR2 FQNNGV. The CDR3 covers 12 residues. The CDR3 reads CASSLAGYEQYF. DNA for the CDR3: TGTGCCAGCAGCTTAGCCGGCTACGAGCAGTACTTC.

V is TRBV25-1 and J is TRBJ1-2; 7 bases match TRBD1. Germline CDR1 reads MGHDK; CDR2 reads SYGVNS. V shed 4 bases and J 5 bases; nucleotides not matched to a gene: 4. The CDR3 is 13 residues long. This CDR3 is CASSVAGGYGYTF. CDR3 bases: TGTGCCAGCAGTGTAGCAGGGGGATATGGCTACACCTTC.

The V call is TRBV11-3, the J call TRBJ1-1; D is ambiguous. CDR3 size: 14 residues. Trimming took off 6 bases at V and 6 bases at J, with 17 bases between the two ends. Germline V gene lookup returns CDR1 SGHNT and CDR2 YENEEA. CDR3 region: CASSYDGPDSEAFF. The CDR3 nucleotides read TGTGCCAGCAGTTACGACGGCCCGGACTCTGAAGCTTTCTTT.

V and J are TRBV4-1 and TRBJ1-5; D gene ambiguous. Germline CDR1 MGHRA, CDR2 YSYEKL. Trimming left V 1 base short and J 0 bases short, with 7 bases between. The CDR3 loop spans 15 amino acids. The CDR3 here is CASSQVRNSNQPQHF. As DNA, the CDR3 is TGCGCCAGCAGCCAAGTCAGGAATAGCAATCAGCCCCAGCATTTT.

The rearrangement uses TRBV7-9 and TRBJ2-1; no clear D gene. The germline gives CDR1 SEHNR, CDR2 FQNEAQ (reference sequence). V was shortened by 1 base and J by 8 bases, with 15 bases between the two germline ends. The CDR3 has 15 amino acids. This CDR3 is CASSLVGTPNDEQFF. CDR3 DNA: TGTGCCAGCAGCTTAGTAGGAACCCCTAACGATGAGCAGTTCTTC.

The chain couples TRBV27 to TRBJ1-2, with a possible D match to TRBD1 (6 bases). Germline assignment: CDR1 MNHEY and CDR2 SMNVEV (reference sequence). V was pared by 6 bases and J by 6 bases, with 20 bases between. The CDR3 contains 15 residues. This CDR3 reads CASSKEVGGADGYTF. The CDR3 nucleotides are TGTGCCAGCAGCAAAGAGGTCGGGGGCGCGGATGGCTACACCTTC.

CDR3 in amino acids: CASSLAPPSGIFNGYTF. CDR3 DNA sequence: TGTGCCAGCAGCTTAGCCCCTCCGTCAGGAATCTTTAATGGCTACACCTTC. This chain uses TRBV7-8 with TRBJ1-2; no clear D gene. The germline V gene has CDR1 SGHVS and CDR2 FQNEAQ. The CDR3 loop spans 17 amino acids. V lost 0 bases to trimming and J lost 6 bases, with 20 bases between them.

J is TRBJ2-5 and V is TRBV6-5; possibly TRBD1 or TRBD2 for D (5 bases each). CDR1 MNHEY and CDR2 SVGAGI come from the germline V gene. The V end was cut by 6 bases, the J end by 5 bases, with 19 bases between. The CDR3 contains 15 residues. As DNA, the CDR3 is TGTGCCAGCAGCCCGGGACGCAAATCGTTGGAGACCCAGTACTTC. Residues: CASSPGRKSLETQYF.

V usage is TRBV27 and J usage is TRBJ2-7; D remains ambiguous. V lost 1 base, J lost 4 bases, and 14 bases lay in between. This CDR3 has 15 residues. From germline, CDR1 is MNHEY and CDR2 SMNVEV (reference sequence). For the CDR3, the DNA is TGTGCCAGCAGTTTATATGGGTTCCAACTTTACGAGCAGTACTTC. It codes for CASSLYGFQLYEQYF.

This clone was observed a few times. This sequence joins TRBV9 and TRBJ1-1; TRBD1 agrees at 7 bases. With V trimmed by 0 bases and J by 3 bases, 8 bases remained unmatched. Germline values: CDR1 SGDLS, CDR2 YYNGEE. This CDR3 spans 16 amino acids. CDR3: CASSVVVTGEDTEAFF. Written as DNA, the CDR3 is TGTGCCAGCAGCGTAGTCGTTACAGGGGAGGACACTGAAGCTTTCTTT.

This clone was observed once. This chain joins TRBV2 and TRBJ1-6; maybe TRBD1 (6 bases). The CDR3 is 13 amino acids. V dropped 5 bases and J dropped 8 bases, with 10 bases sitting between them. Germline V lookup: CDR1 SNHLY, CDR2 FYNNEI. The chain's CDR3 is CASSIRQDSPLHF. CDR3 coding DNA: TGTGCCAGCAGTATCAGACAGGATTCACCCCTCCACTTT.